This entry lists 16 T cell receptor beta chains sequenced from one sample in a study of T cell changes during pregnancy in multiple sclerosis. Clones were read by immunoSEQ multiplex PCR, and TCRdb kept only the in-frame ones, dropping some. The sample carries approximately 40,000 clones, 80% to 95% recorded once. This sample comprised CD4+ T cells from peripheral blood mononuclear cells, obtained after pregnancy. Receptors originate from a female donor in good health, enrolled as a control in a pregnancy study.

The chain carries TRBV5-1 and TRBJ2-1, with D possibly matching TRBD1 (5 bases). The germline V gene encodes CDR1 SGHRS and CDR2 YFSETQ. This CDR3 is built from 15 residues. Trimming stripped 1 base from V and 4 bases from J, with 12 bases between. The chain's CDR3 is CASSLSGPGYNEQFF. DNA for the CDR3: TGCGCCAGCAGCTTGTCGGGTCCAGGGTACAATGAGCAGTTCTTC.

The gene calls are TRBV18 and TRBJ2-2, with 11 nucleotides matching TRBD2. V lost 4 bases, J lost 8 bases, and 21 bases stayed unmatched. Germline CDR1 reads KGHSH; CDR2 reads LQKENI. The CDR3 totals 20 residues. For the CDR3, the DNA is TGTGCCAGCTCACAAGCTAGCGGGGGGCTCTCATCTGGACTACAAGGGGAGCTGTTTTTT. Protein sequence: CASSQASGGLSSGLQGELFF.

This clone has just a few counts. The junction shows a germline mismatch at one end, possibly a read error. The chain employs TRBV7-7 and TRBJ1-1; D is unclear. There are 16 residues in the CDR3. Germline V gene sequence: CDR1 SSHAT, CDR2 FNYEAQ (reference sequence). The CDR3 protein is CASSLATRIMNTEAFF. CDR3 sequence (DNA): TGTGCTAGCAGCTTAGCGACGAGGATAATGAACACTGAAGCTTTCTTT.

V and J are TRBV5-1 and TRBJ2-5; TRBD2 aligns across 8 bases. Germline CDR1 and CDR2: SGHRS and YFSETQ. This CDR3 has 17 residues. V was pared by 0 bases and J by 5 bases, with 12 bases of the junction left unmatched. CDR3 region: CASSLGASGPSGETQYF. The DNA of the CDR3 is TGCGCCAGCAGCTTGGGGGCTAGCGGGCCTTCAGGGGAGACCCAGTACTTC.

The chain carries TRBV11-2 and TRBJ2-7, with D maybe TRBD1 (5 bases). Trimming shortened V by 0 bases and J by 6 bases, and 18 bases separated the two germline ends. This CDR3 contains 16 residues. CDR1 SGHAT and CDR2 FQNNGV come from the germline V gene. The CDR3 spells CASSLEVTARVGEQYF. CDR3 nucleotides: TGTGCCAGCAGCTTAGAGGTAACGGCCAGGGTAGGCGAGCAGTACTTC.

The V gene is TRBV27, the J gene TRBJ1-2, with 8 bases that match TRBD1. CDR3 length: 13 amino acids. Trimming took 6 bases from V and 4 from J; bases not matched to a gene: 4. Germline loops: CDR1 MNHEY, CDR2 SMNVEV (reference sequence). In nucleotides, the CDR3 is TGTGCCAGCAGGGACGACAGGGGCTATGGCTACACCTTC. This gives the protein CASRDDRGYGYTF.

This chain joins TRBV19 and TRBJ1-5, with a tentative D call TRBD1 (5 bases). Germline V gene lookup returns CDR1 LNHDA and CDR2 SQIVND (reference sequence). This CDR3 has 15 amino acids. V was trimmed by 4 bases and J by 7 bases, leaving 17 bases between them. The DNA for the CDR3 is TGTGCCAGTAGTAGATGGCACCAGGGTGGCCAGCCCCAGCATTTT. Protein sequence: CASSRWHQGGQPQHF.

The CDR3, as DNA: TGTGCCAGCAGCTTCGGGTCTAGCACAGATACGCAGTATTTT. Translation: CASSFGSSTDTQYF. This chain joins TRBV7-2 and TRBJ2-3; D remains ambiguous. V was cut by 3 bases and J by 0 bases, with 7 bases left in between. Germline CDR1 reads SGHTA; CDR2 reads FQGNSA. This CDR3 contains 14 residues.

This sequence joins TRBV6-5 and TRBJ2-2, with D possibly TRBD2 on 7 matching bases. V was clipped by 4 bases and J by 1 base, with 13 bases between them. Per the germline V gene, CDR1 is MNHEY and CDR2 is SVGAGI. The CDR3 is made up of 16 amino acids. The CDR3 DNA reads TGTGCCAGCAGTTCCCAGGGGAGGGTGAACACCGGGGAGCTGTTTTTT. This sequence encodes CASSSQGRVNTGELFF.

The rearrangement joins TRBV2 to TRBJ1-2; D not resolved. This CDR3 has 14 residues. Per germline, CDR1 SNHLY and CDR2 FYNNEI. The V and J ends lost 5 bases and 1 base respectively, with 11 bases between them. The CDR3 loop reads CASSWESFNYGYTF. CDR3 in DNA: TGTGCCAGCAGTTGGGAGAGTTTTAACTATGGCTACACCTTC. The full variable domain, rest sourced from reference TRBV2 and TRBJ1-2, is EPEVTQTPSHQVTQMGQEVILRCVPISNHLYFYWYRQILGQKVEFLVSFYNNEISEKSEIFDDQFSVERPDGSNFTLKIRSTKLEDSAMYFCASSWESFNYGYTFGSGTRLTVV.

This rearrangement joins TRBV11-2 to TRBJ2-1; 10 bases line up with TRBD2. The CDR3 spans 13 residues. Unmatched junction bases numbered 7, after V lost 5 bases and J lost 12 bases. Germline loops: CDR1 SGHAT, CDR2 FQNNGV. CDR3 bases: TGTGCCAGCAGCAGCGGGGGGGCATGGGGGCAGTTCTTC. Its translation is CASSSGGAWGQFF.

The sample holds one count of this clone. V gene TRBV5-6 combines with J gene TRBJ2-7; the match to TRBD1 covers 8 bases. The CDR3 has 15 residues. V lost 4 bases to trimming and J lost 7 bases; unmatched junction nucleotides: 13. Germline V gene lookup returns CDR1 SGHDT and CDR2 YYEEEE. The CDR3 loop reads CASSPSGGGLGEQYF. The CDR3 nucleotides are TGTGCCAGCAGCCCTTCAGGGGGCGGGTTGGGGGAGCAGTACTTC.

The chain carries TRBV29-1 and TRBJ2-7; 13 bases match TRBD2. CDR3 length equals 12 residues. Germline V gene data show CDR1 as SQVTM and CDR2 as ANQGSEA. The junction had 2 bases not matched to a gene; V was cut back by 7 bases and J by 5 bases. The CDR3 DNA reads as TGCAGCGCAGGGACTAGCGGGAACGAGCAGTACTTC. This gives the protein CSAGTSGNEQYF.

This clone was recorded once. The gene calls are TRBV30 and TRBJ2-5, with 12 bases fitting TRBD2. The CDR3 spans 14 residues. Germline lookup yields CDR1 GTSNPN and CDR2 SVGIG (reference sequence). The junction had 2 bases not matched to a gene; V was cut back by 2 bases and J by 4 bases. The CDR3 nucleotides are TGTGCCTGGAGTTTACTAGCGGGAGGAGAGACCCAGTACTTC. Translating it yields CAWSLLAGGETQYF.

In nucleotides, the CDR3 is TGTGCCATAAGAACAGGGGGCCCCACCACAGATACGCAGTATTTT. Its translation is CAIRTGGPTTDTQYF. V gene TRBV15 combines with J gene TRBJ2-3; 9 nucleotides line up with TRBD1. J gave up 2 bases and V 10 bases, and 10 bases lay outside the gene matches. The CDR3 has 15 residues. Germline CDR1 and CDR2: LNHNV and YYDKDF (reference sequence).

The table lists this clone with a few counts. V gene TRBV2 combines with J gene TRBJ1-5, with TRBD1 matching 11 bases. The V and J ends lost 6 bases and 6 bases, in that order; junction bases with no gene match: 4. The CDR3 is made up of 14 amino acids. The germline V gene encodes CDR1 SNHLY and CDR2 FYNNEI. This chain's CDR3 is CASSPDRGRQPQHF. CDR3 DNA sequence: TGTGCCAGCAGCCCGGACAGGGGGCGTCAGCCCCAGCATTTT.